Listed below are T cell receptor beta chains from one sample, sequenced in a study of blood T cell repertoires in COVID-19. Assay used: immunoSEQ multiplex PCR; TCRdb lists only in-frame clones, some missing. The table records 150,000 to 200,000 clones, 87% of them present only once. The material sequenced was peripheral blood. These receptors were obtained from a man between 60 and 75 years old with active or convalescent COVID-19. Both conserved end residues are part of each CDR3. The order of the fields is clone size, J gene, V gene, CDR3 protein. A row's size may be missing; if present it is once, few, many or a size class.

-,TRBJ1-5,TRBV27,CASSPRDRSNQPQHF
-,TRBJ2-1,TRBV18,CASSPYSGGTNEQFF
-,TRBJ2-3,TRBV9,CASSVRGASTDTQYF
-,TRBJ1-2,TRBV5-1,CASSLPGVTGYTF
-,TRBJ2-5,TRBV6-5,CASSYYDRGKGTQYF
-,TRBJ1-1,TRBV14,CASSQNWGRGTEAFF
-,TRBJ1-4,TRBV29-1,CSVAKKEKLFF
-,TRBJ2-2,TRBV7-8,CASSWTGNTGELFF
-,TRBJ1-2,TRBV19,CASSSGTGGYGYTF
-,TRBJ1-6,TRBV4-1,CASSQEGGGNSPLHF
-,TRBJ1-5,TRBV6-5,CASSSRADRGDQPQHF
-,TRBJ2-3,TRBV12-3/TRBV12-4,CASSPSGVDTQYF
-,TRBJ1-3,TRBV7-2,CASSLEASGNTIYF
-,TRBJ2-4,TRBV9,CASSVEGQKNIQYF
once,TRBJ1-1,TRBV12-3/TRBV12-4,CASSPYSGTEAFF
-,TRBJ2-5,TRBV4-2,CASRVGTSGGAEETQYF
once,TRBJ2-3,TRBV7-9,CASSTYQTASPQYF
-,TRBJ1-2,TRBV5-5,CASSLNILEGYTF
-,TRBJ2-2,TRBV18,CASSPLRGGLTGELFF
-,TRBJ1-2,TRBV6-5,CASSLQGAGNGYTF
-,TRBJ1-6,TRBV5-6,CASSLAGSNSPLHF
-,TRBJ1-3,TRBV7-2,CASSLTGSGNTIYF
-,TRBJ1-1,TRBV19,CASSIRDVRGYTEAFF
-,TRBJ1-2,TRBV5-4,CASSPGGRQVDYGYTF
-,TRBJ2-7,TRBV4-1,CASSQGSGAYEQYF
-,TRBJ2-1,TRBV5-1,CASSGLRAGNNEQFF
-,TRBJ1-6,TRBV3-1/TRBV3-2,CASSQEYGRRTTSSYNSPLHF
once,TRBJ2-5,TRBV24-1,CAIAGGSQETQYF
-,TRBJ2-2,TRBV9,CASSVVGGSGELFF
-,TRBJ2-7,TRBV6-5,CASRGGQVAEQYF
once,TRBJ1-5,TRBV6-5,CASRVRGYSNQPQHF
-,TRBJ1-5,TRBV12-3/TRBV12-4,CPLGLNHQPQHF
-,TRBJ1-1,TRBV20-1,CSAIGDTEAFF